A single sample gave rise to the 12 T cell receptor beta chains below, sequenced in a study of human T cells and chemical hapten exposure. Regarding time point: patch test 1, 2 weeks after DPC sensitization. As to treatment: therapeutic diphenylcyclopropenone sensitization with weekly scalp DPC. TCRdb reanalysed the RACE reads using MiXCR and keeps one entry per CDR3 protein. The sample contains around 120,000 distinct CDR3 sequences, about an eighth of which appear only once. The source was whole blood, collected in connection with sensitization to the hapten diphenylcyclopropenone (DPC). These receptors were taken from a man aged 18 to 29 with alopecia areata. Some clones in this sample may be carry-over from other donors' samples.

The genes are TRBV12-3 or TRBV12-4 and TRBJ2-1, with 8 bases lining up with TRBD2. There are 17 residues in the CDR3. V was clipped by 6 bases and J by 2 bases; unmatched bases: 12. In DNA, the CDR3 is TGTGCCAGCAGCCCTAGTCCACTAGCGGACACCTACAATGAGCAGTTCTTC. Translation gives CASSPSPLADTYNEQFF.

The chain has TRBV28 and TRBJ2-7; 8 bases map to TRBD1. Trimming at V came to 6 bases and at J to 5 bases, leaving 6 bases not matched to a gene. This CDR3 comprises 13 residues. Germline CDR1 and CDR2: MDHEN and SYDVKM. This CDR3 reads CASRHGQGHEQYF. In DNA form, the CDR3 reads TGTGCCAGCAGGCACGGACAGGGCCACGAGCAGTACTTC.

The chain couples TRBV7-9 to TRBJ2-5; D is tentatively TRBD1 or TRBD2 (5 bases each). Germline lookup yields CDR1 SEHNR and CDR2 FQNEAQ (reference sequence). This CDR3 contains 13 residues. V lost 7 bases and J 4 bases, leaving 13 bases between the germline ends. Written as DNA, the CDR3 is TGTGCCAGCACCCCCCCGGGACCAGAGACCCAGTACTTC. Translated: CASTPPGPETQYF.

This clonotype was counted between two and nine times. The gene calls are TRBV12-3 or TRBV12-4 and TRBJ2-5; possibly TRBD2 for D (6 bases). The V end was cut by 4 bases, the J end by 1 base, with 13 bases between. This CDR3 region has 15 residues. CDR3 sequence (DNA): TGTGCCAGCAGTTCCTATGTGGGGGGCCAAGAGACCCAGTACTTC. This sequence encodes CASSSYVGGQETQYF.

This clonotype turned up a few times. The chain has TRBV18 and TRBJ2-7, with D possibly matching TRBD1 (5 bases). Germline CDR1 KGHSH, CDR2 LQKENI. Trimming shortened V by 5 bases and J by 4 bases, and 9 bases separated the two germline ends. The CDR3 is 12 amino acids. CDR3 in amino acids: CASSSQGYEQYV. As DNA, the CDR3 is TGTGCCAGCTCATCGCAGGGTTACGAGCAGTACGTC.

This clonotype appeared a few times. The rearrangement uses TRBV12-3 or TRBV12-4 and TRBJ2-1; D unclear. With 8 bases removed from V and 6 bases from J, the gap between germline ends came to 17 bases. The CDR3 sequence is 14 residues long. The CDR3 bases are TGTGCCAGCGGCCACTCCTCAACCTCCAATGAGCAGTTCTTC. It translates to CASGHSSTSNEQFF.

The chain combines TRBV29-1 with TRBJ1-2, with 11 bases lining up with TRBD1. CDR3 length: 13 residues. Germline V gene sequence: CDR1 SQVTM, CDR2 ANQGSEA. J lost 10 bases, V lost 4 bases, and 8 bases had no gene match. DNA of the CDR3: TGCAGCGTTGCCCCGGACAGGGGGCGCGTCTACACCTTC. It specifies CSVAPDRGRVYTF.

The chain uses TRBV28 and TRBJ2-3, with 7 bases matching TRBD1. With 1 base clipped from V and 3 bases from J, the junction kept 7 bases outside the gene matches. Germline V gene sequence: CDR1 MDHEN, CDR2 SYDVKM. The CDR3 is 16 residues long. The CDR3 sequence: CASSLSGPGGTDTQYF. CDR3 nucleotide sequence: TGTGCCAGCAGTTTATCTGGGCCAGGGGGAACAGATACGCAGTATTTT.

This clonotype was found a few times. This chain links TRBV7-2 with TRBJ2-5; no definite D call. Germline CDR1 reads SGHTA; CDR2 reads FQGNSA. This CDR3 has 12 residues. V lost 9 bases and J 2 bases, leaving 10 bases between the germline ends. CDR3 nucleotide sequence: TGTGCCAGTACGGCGTCACAAGAGACCCAGTACTTC. Translation gives CASTASQETQYF. Full variable domain (remainder filled in from reference TRBV7-2 and TRBJ2-5): GAGVSQSPSNKVTEKGKDVELRCDPISGHTALYWYRQSLGQGLEFLIYFQGNSAPDKSGLPSDRFSAERTGGSVSTLTIQRTQQEDSAVYLCASTASQETQYFGPGTRLLVL.

The V and J genes are TRBV9 and TRBJ1-6; 11 positions agree with TRBD1. Unmatched junction bases numbered 4, after V lost 4 bases and J lost 10 bases. This CDR3 spans 14 amino acids. Germline CDR1 and CDR2: SGDLS and YYNGEE. Here the CDR3 reads CASSTDRGRSPLHF. CDR3 sequence (DNA): TGTGCCAGCAGCACGGACAGGGGGCGGTCACCCCTCCACTTT.

There are a few counts of this clonotype. The V and J genes are TRBV29-1 and TRBJ1-1, with TRBD1 identical over 7 bases. Germline-derived CDR1 and CDR2 are SQVTM and ANQGSEA. The CDR3 runs 12 residues. J gave up 8 bases and V 3 bases, and 6 bases lay outside the gene matches. DNA for the CDR3: TGCAGCGTTGAGAGGACAGGAAAAGAAGCTTTCTTT. Its translation: CSVERTGKEAFF.

The J gene is TRBJ1-1, the V gene TRBV29-1, with D unclear. Germline CDR1 reads SQVTM; CDR2 reads ANQGSEA. CDR3 size: 12 residues. V lost 6 bases, J lost 3 bases, and 11 bases lay in between. The CDR3 here is CSVSSWDTEAFF. Written as DNA, the CDR3 is TGCAGCGTCTCCTCCTGGGACACTGAAGCTTTCTTT.